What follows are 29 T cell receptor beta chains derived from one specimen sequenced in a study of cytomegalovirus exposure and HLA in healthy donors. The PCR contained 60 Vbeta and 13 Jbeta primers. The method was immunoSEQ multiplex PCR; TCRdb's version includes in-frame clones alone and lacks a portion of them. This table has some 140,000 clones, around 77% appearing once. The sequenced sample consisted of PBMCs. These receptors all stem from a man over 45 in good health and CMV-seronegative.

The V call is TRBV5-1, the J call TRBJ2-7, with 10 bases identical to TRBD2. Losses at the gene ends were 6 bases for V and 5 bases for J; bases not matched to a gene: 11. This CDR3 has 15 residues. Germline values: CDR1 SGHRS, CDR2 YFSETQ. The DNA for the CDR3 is TGCGCCAGCACAGCGGGAGGGAATGGGATGAACGAGCAGTACTTC. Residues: CASTAGGNGMNEQYF.

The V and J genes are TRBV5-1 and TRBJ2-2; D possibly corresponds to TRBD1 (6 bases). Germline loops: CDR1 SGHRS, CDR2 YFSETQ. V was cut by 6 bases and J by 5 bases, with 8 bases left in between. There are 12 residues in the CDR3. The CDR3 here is CASKQGTGELFF. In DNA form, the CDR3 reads TGCGCCAGCAAGCAGGGGACCGGGGAGCTGTTTTTT.

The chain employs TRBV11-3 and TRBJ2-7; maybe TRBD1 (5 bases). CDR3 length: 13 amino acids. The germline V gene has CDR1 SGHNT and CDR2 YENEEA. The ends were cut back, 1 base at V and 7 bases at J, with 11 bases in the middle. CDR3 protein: CASSLAAAGEQYF. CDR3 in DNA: TGTGCCAGCAGCTTAGCTGCCGCAGGGGAGCAGTACTTC.

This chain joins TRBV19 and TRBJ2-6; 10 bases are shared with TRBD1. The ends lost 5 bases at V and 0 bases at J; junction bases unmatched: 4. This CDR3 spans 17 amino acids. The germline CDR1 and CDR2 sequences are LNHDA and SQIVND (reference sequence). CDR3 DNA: TGTGCCAGTAGTGCCGGGACAGGGGTCTCTGGGGCCAACGTCCTGACTTTC. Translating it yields CASSAGTGVSGANVLTF.

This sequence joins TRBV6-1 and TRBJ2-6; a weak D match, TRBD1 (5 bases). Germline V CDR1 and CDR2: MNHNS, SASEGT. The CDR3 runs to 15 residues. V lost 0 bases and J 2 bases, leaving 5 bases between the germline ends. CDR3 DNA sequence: TGTGCCAGCAGTGAAGCAGGGGCTGGGGCCAACGTCCTGACTTTC. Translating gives CASSEAGAGANVLTF.

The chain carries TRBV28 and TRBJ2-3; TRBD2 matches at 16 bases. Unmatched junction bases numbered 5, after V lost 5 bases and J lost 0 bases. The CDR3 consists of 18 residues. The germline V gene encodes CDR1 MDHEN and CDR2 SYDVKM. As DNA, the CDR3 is TGTGCCAGCAGTGAGGGACTAGCGGGAGGGCCTAGCACAGATACGCAGTATTTT. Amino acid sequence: CASSEGLAGGPSTDTQYF.

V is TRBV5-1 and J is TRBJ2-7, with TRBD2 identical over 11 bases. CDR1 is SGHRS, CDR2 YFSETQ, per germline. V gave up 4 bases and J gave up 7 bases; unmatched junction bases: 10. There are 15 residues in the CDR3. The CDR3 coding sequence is TGCGCCAGCAGCCCGACTAGCGGGACCGGGGGAGAGCAGTACTTC. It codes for CASSPTSGTGGEQYF.

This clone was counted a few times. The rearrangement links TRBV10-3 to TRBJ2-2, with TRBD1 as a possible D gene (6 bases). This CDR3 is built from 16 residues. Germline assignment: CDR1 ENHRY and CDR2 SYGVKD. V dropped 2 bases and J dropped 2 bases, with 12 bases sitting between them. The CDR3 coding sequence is TGTGCCATCAGTGAGCAGGGGCCGCGAAACACCGGGGAGCTGTTTTTT. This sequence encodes CAISEQGPRNTGELFF.

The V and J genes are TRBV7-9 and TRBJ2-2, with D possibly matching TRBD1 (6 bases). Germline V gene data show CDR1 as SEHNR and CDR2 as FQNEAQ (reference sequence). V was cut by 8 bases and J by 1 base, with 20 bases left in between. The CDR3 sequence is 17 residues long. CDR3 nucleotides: TGTGCCAGCCCCAACCAGGGGCCCGGGATGAACACCGGGGAGCTGTTTTTT. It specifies CASPNQGPGMNTGELFF.

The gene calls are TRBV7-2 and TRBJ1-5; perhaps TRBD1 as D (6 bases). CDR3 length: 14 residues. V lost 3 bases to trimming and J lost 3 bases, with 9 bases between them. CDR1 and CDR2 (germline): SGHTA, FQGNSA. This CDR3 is CASSFGQTNQPQHF. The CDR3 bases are TGTGCCAGCAGCTTTGGACAGACCAATCAGCCCCAGCATTTT.

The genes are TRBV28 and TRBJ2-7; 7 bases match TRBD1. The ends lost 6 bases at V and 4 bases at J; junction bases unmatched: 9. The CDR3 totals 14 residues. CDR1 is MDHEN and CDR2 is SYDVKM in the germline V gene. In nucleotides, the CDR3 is TGTGCCAGCAGACATCTCGGGACAGAGTACGAGCAGTACTTC. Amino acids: CASRHLGTEYEQYF.

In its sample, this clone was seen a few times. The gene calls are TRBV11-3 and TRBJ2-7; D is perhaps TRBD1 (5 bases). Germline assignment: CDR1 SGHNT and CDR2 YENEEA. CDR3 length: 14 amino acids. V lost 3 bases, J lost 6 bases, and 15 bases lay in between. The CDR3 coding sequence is TGTGCCAGCAGCTTCCAGGGCCTCGGGTCCGAGCAGTACTTC. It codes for CASSFQGLGSEQYF.

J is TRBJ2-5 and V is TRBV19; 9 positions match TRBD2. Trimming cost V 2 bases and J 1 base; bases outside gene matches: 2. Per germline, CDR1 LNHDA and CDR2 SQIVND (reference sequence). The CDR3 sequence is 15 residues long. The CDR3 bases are TGTGCCAGTAGTATAAGACTAGCGGTCCAAGAGACCCAGTACTTC. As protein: CASSIRLAVQETQYF.

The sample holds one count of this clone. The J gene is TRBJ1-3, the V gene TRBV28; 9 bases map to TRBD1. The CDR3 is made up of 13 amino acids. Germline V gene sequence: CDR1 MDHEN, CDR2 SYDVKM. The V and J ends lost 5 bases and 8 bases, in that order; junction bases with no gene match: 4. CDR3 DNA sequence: TGTGCCAGCAGTCCGGGACAGGGCTACACCATATATTTT. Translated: CASSPGQGYTIYF.

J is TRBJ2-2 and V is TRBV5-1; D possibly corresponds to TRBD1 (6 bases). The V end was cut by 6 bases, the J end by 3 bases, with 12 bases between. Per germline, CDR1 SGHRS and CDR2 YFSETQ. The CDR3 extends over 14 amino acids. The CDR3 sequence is CASKAGEYTGELFF. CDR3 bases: TGCGCCAGCAAGGCAGGGGAGTACACCGGGGAGCTGTTTTTT.

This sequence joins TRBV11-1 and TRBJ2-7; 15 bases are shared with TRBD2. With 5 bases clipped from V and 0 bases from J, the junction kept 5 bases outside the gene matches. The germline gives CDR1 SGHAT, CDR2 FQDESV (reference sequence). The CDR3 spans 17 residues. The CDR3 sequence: CASSPGTSGRFSYEQYF. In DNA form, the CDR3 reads TGTGCCAGCAGCCCCGGGACTAGCGGGAGGTTCTCCTACGAGCAGTACTTC.

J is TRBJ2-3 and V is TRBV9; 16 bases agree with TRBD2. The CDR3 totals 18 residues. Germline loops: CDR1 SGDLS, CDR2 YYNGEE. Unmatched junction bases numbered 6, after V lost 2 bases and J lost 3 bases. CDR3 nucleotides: TGTGCCAGCAGCGTCGGGGGACTAGCGGGAGGGCTGACAGATACGCAGTATTTT. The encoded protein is CASSVGGLAGGLTDTQYF.

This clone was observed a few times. CDR3 region: CASSQLAAGAETQYF. The DNA for the CDR3 is TGTGCCAGCAGCCAACTAGCAGCCGGGGCGGAGACCCAGTACTTC. The gene calls are TRBV2 and TRBJ2-5, with D maybe TRBD2 (6 bases). There are 15 residues in the CDR3. V gave up 6 bases and J gave up 5 bases, with 19 bases separating them. Germline V gene data show CDR1 as SNHLY and CDR2 as FYNNEI.

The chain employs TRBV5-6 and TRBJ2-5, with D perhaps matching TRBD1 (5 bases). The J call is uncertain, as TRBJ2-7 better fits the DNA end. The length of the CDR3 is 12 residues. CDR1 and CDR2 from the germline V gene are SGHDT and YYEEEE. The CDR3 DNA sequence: TGTGCCAGCAGCTGGACAACCTACGAGCAGTACTTC. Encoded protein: CASSWTTYEQYF.

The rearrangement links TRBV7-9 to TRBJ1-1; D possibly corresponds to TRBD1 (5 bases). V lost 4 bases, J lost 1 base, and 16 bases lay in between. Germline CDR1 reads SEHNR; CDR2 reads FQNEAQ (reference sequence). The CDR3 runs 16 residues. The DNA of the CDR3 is TGTGCCAGCAGCTCAAGGGGAGGGGCTACGAACACTGAAGCTTTCTTT. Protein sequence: CASSSRGGATNTEAFF.

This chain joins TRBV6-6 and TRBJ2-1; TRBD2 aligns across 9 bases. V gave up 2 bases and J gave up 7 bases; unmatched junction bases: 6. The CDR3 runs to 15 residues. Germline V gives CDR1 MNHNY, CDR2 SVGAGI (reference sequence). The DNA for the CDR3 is TGTGCCAGCAGTTACCGCGGGAGGGCCAAGAATGAGCAGTTCTTC. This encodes CASSYRGRAKNEQFF.

The CDR3 nucleotides read TGTGCCAGCAGCTTTGGGCTGAGCTCCTACAATGAGCAGTTCTTC. Residues: CASSFGLSSYNEQFF. V gene TRBV7-9 combines with J gene TRBJ2-1; no clear D. The CDR3 loop spans 15 amino acids. Per germline, CDR1 SEHNR and CDR2 FQNEAQ (reference sequence). V was pared by 3 bases and J by 0 bases, with 9 bases between.

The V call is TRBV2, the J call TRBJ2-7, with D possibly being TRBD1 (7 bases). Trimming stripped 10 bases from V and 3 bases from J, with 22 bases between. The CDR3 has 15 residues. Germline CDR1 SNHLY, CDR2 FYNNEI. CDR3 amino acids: CATTLRGRGDYEQYF. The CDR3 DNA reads TGTGCCACCACATTAAGGGGCAGGGGGGACTACGAGCAGTACTTC.

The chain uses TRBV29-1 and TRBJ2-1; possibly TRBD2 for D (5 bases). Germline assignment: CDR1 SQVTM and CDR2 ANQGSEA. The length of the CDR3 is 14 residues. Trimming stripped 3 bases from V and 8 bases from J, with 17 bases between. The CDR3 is CSVDRGSSVYEQFF. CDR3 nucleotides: TGCAGCGTTGATCGTGGGAGCTCCGTCTATGAGCAGTTCTTC.

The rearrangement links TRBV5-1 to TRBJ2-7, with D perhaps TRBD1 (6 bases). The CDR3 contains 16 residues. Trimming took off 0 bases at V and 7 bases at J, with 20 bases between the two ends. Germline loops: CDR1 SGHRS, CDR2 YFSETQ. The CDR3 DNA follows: TGCGCCAGCAGCTTGGTGATAGGGACACCCTCGGGGGAGCAGTACTTC. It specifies CASSLVIGTPSGEQYF.

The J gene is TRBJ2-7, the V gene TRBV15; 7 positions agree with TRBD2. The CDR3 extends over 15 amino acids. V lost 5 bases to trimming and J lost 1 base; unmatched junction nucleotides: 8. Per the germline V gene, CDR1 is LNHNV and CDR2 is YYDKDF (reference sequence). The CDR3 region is CATSARGGVSYEQYF. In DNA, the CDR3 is TGTGCCACCAGCGCTAGGGGAGGGGTATCCTACGAGCAGTACTTC.

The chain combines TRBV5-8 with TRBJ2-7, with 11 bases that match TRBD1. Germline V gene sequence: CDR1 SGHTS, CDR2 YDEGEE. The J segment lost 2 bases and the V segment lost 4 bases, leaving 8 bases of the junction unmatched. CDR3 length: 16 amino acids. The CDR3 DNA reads TGTGCCAGCAGCCTAGTGGACAGGGGGCCGCCCTACGAGCAGTACTTC. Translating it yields CASSLVDRGPPYEQYF.

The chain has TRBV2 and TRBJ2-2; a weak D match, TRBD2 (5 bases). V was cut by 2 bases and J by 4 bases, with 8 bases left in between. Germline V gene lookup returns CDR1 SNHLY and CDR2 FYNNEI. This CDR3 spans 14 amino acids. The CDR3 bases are TGTGCCAGCAGTGAAAAACGGGGCACCGGGGAGCTGTTTTTT. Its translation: CASSEKRGTGELFF.

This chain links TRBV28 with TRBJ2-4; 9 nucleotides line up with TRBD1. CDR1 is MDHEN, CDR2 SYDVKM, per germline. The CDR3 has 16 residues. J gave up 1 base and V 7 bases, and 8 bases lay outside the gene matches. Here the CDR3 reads CASTTSGTGAKNIQYF. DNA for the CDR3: TGTGCCAGCACCACAAGCGGGACAGGGGCCAAAAACATTCAGTACTTC.